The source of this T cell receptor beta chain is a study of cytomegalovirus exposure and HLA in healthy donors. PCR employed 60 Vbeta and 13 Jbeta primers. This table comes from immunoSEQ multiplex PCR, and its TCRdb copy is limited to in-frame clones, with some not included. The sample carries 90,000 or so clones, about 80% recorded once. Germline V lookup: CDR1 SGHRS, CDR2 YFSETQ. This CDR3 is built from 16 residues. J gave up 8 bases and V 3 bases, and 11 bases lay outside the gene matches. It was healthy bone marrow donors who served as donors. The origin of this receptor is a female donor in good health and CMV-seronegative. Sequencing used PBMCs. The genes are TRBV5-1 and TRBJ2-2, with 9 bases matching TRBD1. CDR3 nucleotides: TGCGCCAGCAGCTCAAGGGGACAGGGCAATACTGGGGAGCTGTTTTTT. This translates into CASSSRGQGNTGELFF.